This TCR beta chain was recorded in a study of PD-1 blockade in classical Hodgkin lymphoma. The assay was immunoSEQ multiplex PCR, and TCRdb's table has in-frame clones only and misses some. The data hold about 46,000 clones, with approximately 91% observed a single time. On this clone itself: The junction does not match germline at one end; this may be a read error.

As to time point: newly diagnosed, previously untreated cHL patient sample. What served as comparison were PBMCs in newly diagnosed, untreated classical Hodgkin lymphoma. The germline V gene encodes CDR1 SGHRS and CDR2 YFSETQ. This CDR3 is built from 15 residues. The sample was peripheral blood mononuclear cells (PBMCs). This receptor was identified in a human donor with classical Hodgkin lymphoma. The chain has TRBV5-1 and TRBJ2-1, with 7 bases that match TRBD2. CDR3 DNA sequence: TGCGCCAGCAGCTCGGCGTCTAGCGGTTACATTGAGCAGTTCTTC. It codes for CASSSASSGYIEQFF.